This T cell receptor beta chain was sequenced for a study of cytomegalovirus exposure and HLA in healthy donors. Across the whole study: The Caucasian-associated ancestry cluster held less than 85% of approximately 400 genotyped donors.

This clone has more than one count but fewer than ten. What it binds is not known. One junction end disagrees with the germline gene, perhaps due to a read error. The study, taken as a whole, reports: Researchers reported that a few CMV-associated chains were confirmed in vitro as CMV antigen-specific. A cluster of highly shared sequence variants was likely a sequencing artifact.

This CDR3 has 12 residues. Looked up from germline, CDR1 is SGHTA and CDR2 is FQGNSA. This PCR relied on a set of 60 Vbeta primers and 13 Jbeta primers. Clones were sequenced by immunoSEQ multiplex PCR, and TCRdb holds only the in-frame ones, with some missing. The table lists 90,000 to 100,000 clones, approximately 71% of them singletons. This sequence was found in a female donor in good health and CMV-seronegative. Sequencing used PBMCs. J is TRBJ2-7 and V is TRBV7-2, with 11 bases aligning to TRBD2. The CDR3 spells CASSFTSGGSHF. Written as DNA, the CDR3 is TGTGCCAGCAGCTTCACTAGCGGGGGCTCACACTTC.